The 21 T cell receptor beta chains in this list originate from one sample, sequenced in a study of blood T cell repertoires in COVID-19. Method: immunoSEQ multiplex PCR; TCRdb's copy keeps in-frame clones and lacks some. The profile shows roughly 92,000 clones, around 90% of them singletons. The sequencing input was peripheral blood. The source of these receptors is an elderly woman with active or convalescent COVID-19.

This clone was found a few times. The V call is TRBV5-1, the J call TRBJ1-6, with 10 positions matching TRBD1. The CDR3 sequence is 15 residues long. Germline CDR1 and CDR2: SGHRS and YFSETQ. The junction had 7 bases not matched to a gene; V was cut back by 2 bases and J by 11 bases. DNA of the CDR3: TGCGCCAGCAGCTTTTCGCAGGGACAGGGGACACCCCTCCACTTT. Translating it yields CASSFSQGQGTPLHF.

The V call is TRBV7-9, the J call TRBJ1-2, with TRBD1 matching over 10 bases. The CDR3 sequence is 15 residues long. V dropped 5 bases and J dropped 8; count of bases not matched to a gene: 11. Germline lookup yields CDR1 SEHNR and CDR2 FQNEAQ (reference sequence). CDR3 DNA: TGTGCCAGCAGCCCGACCGGGACAGGGGATTCGGGCTACACCTTC. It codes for CASSPTGTGDSGYTF. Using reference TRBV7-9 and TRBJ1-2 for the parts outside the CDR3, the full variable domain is DTGVSQNPRHKITKRGQNVTFRCDPISEHNRLYWYRQTLGQGPEFLTYFQNEAQLEKSRLLSDRFSAERPKGSFSTLEIQRTEQGDSAMYLCASSPTGTGDSGYTFGSGTRLTVV.

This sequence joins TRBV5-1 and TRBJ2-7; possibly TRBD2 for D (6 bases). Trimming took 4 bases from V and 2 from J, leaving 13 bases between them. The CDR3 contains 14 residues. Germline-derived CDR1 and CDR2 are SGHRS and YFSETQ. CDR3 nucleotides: TGCGCCAGCAGCAACCTAGCGAACACCTACGAGCAGTACTTC. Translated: CASSNLANTYEQYF.

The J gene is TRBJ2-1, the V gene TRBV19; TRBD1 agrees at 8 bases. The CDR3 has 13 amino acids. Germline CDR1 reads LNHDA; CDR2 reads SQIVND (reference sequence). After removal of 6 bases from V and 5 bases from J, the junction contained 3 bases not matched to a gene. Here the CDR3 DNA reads TGTGCCAGTAGGTGGGGACAGGACAATGAGCAGTTCTTC. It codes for CASRWGQDNEQFF.

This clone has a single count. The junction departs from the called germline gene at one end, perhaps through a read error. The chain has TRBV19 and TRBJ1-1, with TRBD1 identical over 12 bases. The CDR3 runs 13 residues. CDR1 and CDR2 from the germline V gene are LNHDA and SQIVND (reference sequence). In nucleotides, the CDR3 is TGTGCCAGTAGTACGACCGGGACAGGGGGCGCCCGGTTT. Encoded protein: CASSTTGTGGARF.

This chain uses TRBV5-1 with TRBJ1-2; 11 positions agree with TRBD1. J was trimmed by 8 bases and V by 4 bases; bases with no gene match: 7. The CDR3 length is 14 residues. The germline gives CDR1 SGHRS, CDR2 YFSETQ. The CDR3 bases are TGCGCCAGCAGCATGGACAGGGGGCAAGAAGGCTACACCTTC. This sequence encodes CASSMDRGQEGYTF.

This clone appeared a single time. CDR3 protein: CASSERTEPWEPQHF. DNA of the CDR3: TGTGCCAGCAGCGAGCGGACGGAACCGTGGGAGCCCCAGCATTTT. The chain employs TRBV7-6 and TRBJ1-5; no definite D call. The CDR3 length is 15 residues. From germline, CDR1 is SGHVS and CDR2 FNYEAQ. Between the trimmed V and J ends, which lost 5 bases and 8 bases, there was a span of 19 bases.

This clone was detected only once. CDR3 amino acids: CASSNDGRNQPQHF. CDR3 coding DNA: TGTGCCAGCAGTAACGACGGGAGGAATCAGCCCCAGCATTTT. This chain connects TRBV6-5 to TRBJ1-5, with D unclear. The CDR3 has 14 amino acids. With 5 bases removed from V and 4 bases from J, the gap between germline ends came to 12 bases. CDR1 is MNHEY, CDR2 SVGAGI, per germline.

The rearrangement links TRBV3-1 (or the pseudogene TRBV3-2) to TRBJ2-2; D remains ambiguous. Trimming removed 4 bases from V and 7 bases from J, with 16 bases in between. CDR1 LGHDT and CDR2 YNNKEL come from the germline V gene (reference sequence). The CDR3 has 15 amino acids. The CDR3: CASSPRLPRIGELFF. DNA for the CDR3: TGTGCCAGCAGCCCTCGACTCCCTCGTATCGGGGAGCTGTTTTTT.

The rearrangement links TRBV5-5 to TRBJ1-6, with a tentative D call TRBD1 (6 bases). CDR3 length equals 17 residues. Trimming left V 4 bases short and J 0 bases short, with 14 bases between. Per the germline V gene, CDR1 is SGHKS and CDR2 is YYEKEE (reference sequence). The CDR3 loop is CASSPRDTSSYNSPLHF. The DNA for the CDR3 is TGTGCCAGCAGCCCTAGGGACACGAGCTCCTATAATTCACCCCTCCACTTT.

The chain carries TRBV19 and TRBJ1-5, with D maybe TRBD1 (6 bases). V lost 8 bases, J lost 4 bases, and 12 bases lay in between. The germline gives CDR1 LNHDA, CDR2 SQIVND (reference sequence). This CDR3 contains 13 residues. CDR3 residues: CASRRDNNQPQHF. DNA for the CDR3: TGTGCCAGTCGCCGGGACAATAATCAGCCCCAGCATTTT.

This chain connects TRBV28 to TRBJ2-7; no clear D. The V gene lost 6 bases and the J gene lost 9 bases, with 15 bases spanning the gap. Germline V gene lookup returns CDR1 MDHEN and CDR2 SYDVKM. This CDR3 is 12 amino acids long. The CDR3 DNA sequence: TGTGCCAGCAGCGGCCGCATTAGCCCGCAGTACTTC. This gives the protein CASSGRISPQYF. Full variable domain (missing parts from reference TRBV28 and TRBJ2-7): DVKVTQSSRYLVKRTGEKVFLECVQDMDHENMFWYRQDPGLGLRLIYFSYDVKMKEKGDIPEGYSVSREKKERFSLILESASTNQTSMYLCASSGRISPQYFGPGTRLTVT.

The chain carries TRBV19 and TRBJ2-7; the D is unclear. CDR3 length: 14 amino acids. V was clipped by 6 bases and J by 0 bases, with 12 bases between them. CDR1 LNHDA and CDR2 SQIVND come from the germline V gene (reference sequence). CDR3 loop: CASSRVGGSYEQYF. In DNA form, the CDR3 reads TGTGCCAGTAGCCGAGTAGGCGGCTCCTACGAGCAGTACTTC.

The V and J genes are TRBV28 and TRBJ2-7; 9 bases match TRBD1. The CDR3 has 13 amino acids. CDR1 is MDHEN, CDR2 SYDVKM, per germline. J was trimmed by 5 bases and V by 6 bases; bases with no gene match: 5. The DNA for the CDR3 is TGTGCCAGCAGGGGACAGGGAGTCCACGAGCAGTACTTC. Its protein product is CASRGQGVHEQYF. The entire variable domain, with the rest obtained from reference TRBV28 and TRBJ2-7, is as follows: DVKVTQSSRYLVKRTGEKVFLECVQDMDHENMFWYRQDPGLGLRLIYFSYDVKMKEKGDIPEGYSVSREKKERFSLILESASTNQTSMYLCASRGQGVHEQYFGPGTRLTVT.

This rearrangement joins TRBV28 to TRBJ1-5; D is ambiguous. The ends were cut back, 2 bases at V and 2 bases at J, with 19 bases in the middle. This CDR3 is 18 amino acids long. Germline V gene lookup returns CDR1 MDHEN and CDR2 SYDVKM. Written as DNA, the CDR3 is TGTGCCAGCAGTTTAATGCCCCCCGGGTCCTACGGCAATCAGCCCCAGCATTTT. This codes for CASSLMPPGSYGNQPQHF.

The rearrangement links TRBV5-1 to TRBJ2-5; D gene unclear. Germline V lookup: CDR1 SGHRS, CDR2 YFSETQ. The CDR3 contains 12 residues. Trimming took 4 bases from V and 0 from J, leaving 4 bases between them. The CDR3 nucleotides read TGCGCCAGCAGCCTATACCAAGAGACCCAGTACTTC. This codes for CASSLYQETQYF.

CDR3 bases: TGCGCCAGCAGCCCCGCTAGTGGAAGCACCGGGGAGCTGTTTTTT. Translated, it gives CASSPASGSTGELFF. This chain links TRBV5-1 with TRBJ2-2; D call uncertain. V lost 4 bases and J 4 bases, leaving 14 bases between the germline ends. The CDR3 totals 15 residues. Germline CDR1 and CDR2: SGHRS and YFSETQ.

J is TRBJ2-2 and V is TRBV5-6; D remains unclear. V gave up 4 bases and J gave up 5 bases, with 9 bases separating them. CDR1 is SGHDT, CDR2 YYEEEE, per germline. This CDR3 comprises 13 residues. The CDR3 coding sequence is TGTGCCAGCAGCCACCAGGATACCGGGGAGCTGTTTTTT. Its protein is CASSHQDTGELFF. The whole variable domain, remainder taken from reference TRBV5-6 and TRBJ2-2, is DAGVTQSPTHLIKTRGQQVTLRCSPKSGHDTVSWYQQALGQGPQFIFQYYEEEERQRGNFPDRFSGHQFPNYSSELNVNALLLGDSALYLCASSHQDTGELFFGEGSRLTVL.

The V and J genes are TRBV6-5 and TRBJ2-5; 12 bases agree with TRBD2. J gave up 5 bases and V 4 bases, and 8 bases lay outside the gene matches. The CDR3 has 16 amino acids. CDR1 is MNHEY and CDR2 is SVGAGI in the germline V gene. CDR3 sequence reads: CASSSRLAGDRETQYF. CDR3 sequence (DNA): TGTGCCAGCAGTTCTCGACTAGCGGGAGATCGGGAGACCCAGTACTTC.

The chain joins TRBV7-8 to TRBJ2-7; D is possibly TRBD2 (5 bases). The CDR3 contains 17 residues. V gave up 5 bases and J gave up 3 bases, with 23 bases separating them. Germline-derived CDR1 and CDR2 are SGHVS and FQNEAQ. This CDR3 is CASSPYPLAGGVYEQYF. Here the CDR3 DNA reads TGTGCCAGCAGCCCCTATCCTCTTGCGGGTGGAGTCTACGAGCAGTACTTC.

CDR3: CASSNRTSGRRGQYF. The CDR3 DNA is TGTGCCAGCAGCAACCGGACTAGCGGGAGAAGGGGGCAGTACTTC. V is TRBV11-2 and J is TRBJ2-7; 13 bases line up with TRBD2. The CDR3 loop spans 15 amino acids. J gave up 9 bases and V 5 bases, and 10 bases lay outside the gene matches. CDR1 and CDR2 (germline): SGHAT, FQNNGV.